The next 28 T cell receptor beta chains were all read from a single sample in a study of cytomegalovirus exposure and HLA in healthy donors (TCRdb year 2017). Library method: the immunoSEQ multiplex PCR assay. For the multiplex PCR, a mixture combining 60 forward primers for TCR Vbeta segments and 13 reverse primers for TCR Jbeta segments was used. In its TCRdb copy, this immuneACCESS table keeps in-frame sequences only and misses some clones. Where compared with another copy, unresolved V genes explain less than half of these, and the others have no known cause. The sample has more than 150,000 clones on record, approximately 79% of them singletons. The top ten constitute 6.5% to 7.5% of the sample. The material sequenced was PBMCs. The origin of the receptors is a woman in her 50s in good health and CMV-seropositive.

The chain has TRBV11-2 and TRBJ2-7; 7 bases agree with TRBD2. The CDR3 has 14 amino acids. Germline trimming cut 4 bases from V and 6 bases from J; bases unmatched to any gene: 9. Germline-derived CDR1 and CDR2 are SGHAT and FQNNGV. In DNA form, the CDR3 reads TGTGCCAGCAGCTACTGGGCGGGGGAGACCGAGCAGTACTTC. Translation gives CASSYWAGETEQYF.

This clone has only a few counts. The chain employs TRBV4-3 and TRBJ2-2; perhaps TRBD1 as D (5 bases). There are 15 residues in the CDR3. Germline CDR1 and CDR2: LGHNA and YSLEER. V was pared by 0 bases and J by 8 bases, with 13 bases between. CDR3 region: CASSQDPQGRGELFF. CDR3 coding DNA: TGCGCCAGCAGCCAAGATCCCCAGGGCAGGGGGGAGCTGTTTTTT.

V is TRBV6-1 and J is TRBJ1-5; D possibly corresponds to TRBD1 (6 bases). In germline, CDR1 is MNHNS, CDR2 SASEGT. The length of the CDR3 is 18 residues. V was trimmed by 3 bases and J by 2 bases, leaving 20 bases between them. DNA for the CDR3: TGTGCCAGCAGTGACCTTCACAGGGAGGGGTTTGGCAATCAGCCCCAGCATTTT. This sequence encodes CASSDLHREGFGNQPQHF.

The chain recombines TRBV10-3 with TRBJ2-6, with 7 bases lining up with TRBD1. With V trimmed by 6 bases and J by 0 bases, 8 bases remained unmatched. The CDR3 is made up of 17 amino acids. In germline, CDR1 is ENHRY, CDR2 SYGVKD. Here the CDR3 reads CAIREDRMYSGANVLTF. CDR3 in DNA: TGTGCCATCAGAGAGGACAGGATGTACTCTGGGGCCAACGTCCTGACTTTC.

The V call is TRBV2, the J call TRBJ1-2; D gene uncertain. V lost 8 bases to trimming and J lost 4 bases, with 14 bases between them. The CDR3 consists of 13 residues. Germline CDR1 reads SNHLY; CDR2 reads FYNNEI. CDR3 sequence (DNA): TGTGCCAGCGGAGGAGGCCTGGGCTATGGCTACACCTTC. Its protein product is CASGGGLGYGYTF.

The chain employs TRBV4-3 and TRBJ2-2; D might be TRBD2 (6 bases). The CDR3 covers 15 residues. In germline, CDR1 is LGHNA, CDR2 YSLEER. V shed 1 base and J shed 8 bases, with 14 bases lying between them. Here the CDR3 reads CASSQVLQLAGELFF. CDR3 DNA sequence: TGCGCCAGCAGCCAAGTGTTACAGCTAGCGGGGGAGCTGTTTTTT.

The CDR3 spells CASSSGVPYNSPLHF. The CDR3 region has the DNA TGTGCCAGCAGTTCAGGGGTCCCTTATAATTCACCCCTCCACTTT. The chain joins TRBV27 to TRBJ1-6; a weak D match, TRBD1 (6 bases). Germline CDR1 reads MNHEY; CDR2 reads SMNVEV (reference sequence). The CDR3 runs to 15 residues. Trimming stripped 4 bases from V and 4 bases from J, with 11 bases between.

The chain carries TRBV6-5 and TRBJ1-2, with TRBD1 matching over 8 bases. Germline CDR1 is MNHEY and CDR2 is SVGAGI. Trimming took 8 bases from V and 0 from J; bases not matched to a gene: 5. CDR3 length: 14 amino acids. In nucleotides, the CDR3 is TGTGCCAGCGGCGGGACAGGATCTAACTATGGCTACACCTTC. It translates to CASGGTGSNYGYTF.

This clone has a single count. This chain joins TRBV5-8 and TRBJ2-3; D might be TRBD1 (7 bases). The CDR3 spans 15 residues. Trimming removed 4 bases from V and 4 bases from J, with 16 bases in between. Germline-derived CDR1 and CDR2 are SGHTS and YDEGEE. DNA for the CDR3: TGTGCCAGCAGCGGAAGGAGGGGGCGTGCAGATACGCAGTATTTT. Protein: CASSGRRGRADTQYF.

The chain is built from TRBV6-5 and TRBJ2-3; 7 bases map to TRBD1. The CDR3 spans 14 residues. V shed 5 bases, J shed 5 bases, and the junction held 7 bases outside the gene matches. The germline V gene has CDR1 MNHEY and CDR2 SVGAGI. The CDR3 protein is CASSLDRVKDTQYF. The CDR3 nucleotides read TGTGCCAGCAGTCTCGACAGGGTGAAAGATACGCAGTATTTT.

The chain has TRBV2 and TRBJ2-7, with 8 nucleotides matching TRBD1. The CDR3 length is 14 residues. CDR1 and CDR2 from the germline V gene are SNHLY and FYNNEI. With V trimmed by 7 bases and J by 4 bases, 9 bases remained unmatched. In DNA form, the CDR3 reads TGTGCCAGCAACCCTGGACAGGGAACGTACGAGCAGTACTTC. Protein product: CASNPGQGTYEQYF.

The rearrangement links TRBV5-4 to TRBJ1-2; D gene unclear. Germline V lookup: CDR1 SGHNT, CDR2 YYREEE (reference sequence). Trimming left V 4 bases short and J 1 base short, with 8 bases between. This CDR3 spans 13 amino acids. In nucleotides, the CDR3 is TGTGCCAGCAGCCGGGAGGGTAACTATGGCTACACCTTC. It translates to CASSREGNYGYTF.

This chain joins TRBV9 and TRBJ2-6; 9 positions agree with TRBD1. Germline CDR1 reads SGDLS; CDR2 reads YYNGEE. This CDR3 region has 21 residues. V was pared by 1 base and J by 0 bases, with 14 bases of the junction left unmatched. The CDR3 is CASSVFPGQGFSLSGANVLTF. The DNA of the CDR3 is TGTGCCAGCAGCGTATTTCCGGGACAGGGTTTTTCCCTCTCTGGGGCCAACGTCCTGACTTTC.

V and J are TRBV7-4 and TRBJ1-4; D remains unclear. Trimming shortened V by 9 bases and J by 6 bases, and 5 bases separated the two germline ends. The length of the CDR3 is 10 residues. Germline CDR1 is SGHVT and CDR2 is SQSDAQ. CDR3 in DNA: TGTGCCAGGGCCCATGAAAAACTGTTTTTT. Protein sequence: CARAHEKLFF.

The genes are TRBV7-9 and TRBJ1-4, with 8 bases lining up with TRBD1. The trim removed 4 bases at V and 7 bases at J, leaving 11 bases unmatched. Germline loops: CDR1 SEHNR, CDR2 FQNEAQ (reference sequence). The CDR3 length is 16 residues. Written as DNA, the CDR3 is TGTGCCAGCAGCTCGGCCGACAGGGGAGAGGGTGAAAAACTGTTTTTT. Translating gives CASSSADRGEGEKLFF.

The chain employs TRBV10-1 and TRBJ2-7, with 8 bases that match TRBD1. Germline V gene sequence: CDR1 WNHNN, CDR2 SYGVQD (reference sequence). After removal of 8 bases from V and 2 bases from J, the junction contained 11 bases not matched to a gene. The CDR3 sequence is 15 residues long. CDR3 loop: CASEIPGQAAYEQYF. The CDR3 coding sequence is TGCGCCAGCGAAATTCCGGGACAGGCCGCCTACGAGCAGTACTTC.

V gene TRBV5-6 combines with J gene TRBJ2-3; a possible D gene is TRBD2 (6 bases). V was shortened by 2 bases and J by 4 bases, with 17 bases between the two germline ends. CDR3 length equals 16 residues. The V gene's germline CDR1 is SGHDT and CDR2 YYEEEE. The CDR3 region is CASSFRAGRGADTQYF. In DNA, the CDR3 is TGTGCCAGCAGCTTTCGGGCGGGACGAGGGGCAGATACGCAGTATTTT. Full variable domain (outside the CDR3, taken from reference TRBV5-6 and TRBJ2-3): DAGVTQSPTHLIKTRGQQVTLRCSPKSGHDTVSWYQQALGQGPQFIFQYYEEEERQRGNFPDRFSGHQFPNYSSELNVNALLLGDSALYLCASSFRAGRGADTQYFGPGTRLTVL.

The rearrangement joins TRBV7-9 to TRBJ2-1; 11 nucleotides align to TRBD2. The CDR3 consists of 18 residues. CDR1 is SEHNR, CDR2 FQNEAQ, per germline (reference sequence). Unmatched junction bases numbered 9, after V lost 2 bases and J lost 3 bases. In DNA form, the CDR3 reads TGTGCCAGCAGCTTAAGTACTAGCGGGGGATCCCACTACAATGAGCAGTTCTTC. Protein product: CASSLSTSGGSHYNEQFF.

The gene calls are TRBV7-9 and TRBJ2-3; weak D call: TRBD2 (6 bases). The CDR3 runs to 18 residues. V dropped 1 base and J dropped 2 bases, with 19 bases sitting between them. The germline V gene has CDR1 SEHNR and CDR2 FQNEAQ (reference sequence). In nucleotides, the CDR3 is TGTGCCAGCAGCTTAGAATGGGCAGGGACTGCCTCCACAGATACGCAGTATTTT. It encodes CASSLEWAGTASTDTQYF.

This chain links TRBV6-5 with TRBJ2-7; 10 bases align to TRBD2. V lost 7 bases to trimming and J lost 3 bases; unmatched junction nucleotides: 9. This CDR3 contains 15 residues. Per germline, CDR1 MNHEY and CDR2 SVGAGI. For the CDR3, the DNA is TGTGCCAGCACCGGGATAGCGGGGGGCCTCTACGAGCAGTACTTC. It codes for CASTGIAGGLYEQYF.

The rearrangement links TRBV5-6 to TRBJ2-6; D gene unclear. The CDR3 is 18 residues long. Deletions cut 0 bases from V and 0 bases from J, with 13 bases between. Germline V gene data show CDR1 as SGHDT and CDR2 as YYEEEE. The CDR3 sequence is CASSLGGRPGSGANVLTF. CDR3 nucleotides: TGTGCCAGCAGCTTGGGCGGTCGGCCGGGCTCTGGGGCCAACGTCCTGACTTTC.

This clone was detected a few times. V is TRBV7-8 and J is TRBJ1-1; D gene unclear. Trimming pared 0 bases from V and 8 bases from J, leaving 7 bases between. The CDR3 covers 12 residues. Germline values: CDR1 SGHVS, CDR2 FQNEAQ. The CDR3 coding sequence is TGTGCCAGCAGCTTAGCGTACCAGGAAGCTTTCTTT. Residues: CASSLAYQEAFF.

The chain has TRBV21-1 and TRBJ2-2; the listed D gene, TRBD1, was not tested against the DNA. TRBV21-1 is a recognized pseudogene. This CDR3 has 18 residues. Here the CDR3 DNA reads TGTGCCAGCAGCAAATGGCCAAAGGGACATTCGAACACCGGGGAGCTGTTTTTT. It encodes CASSKWPKGHSNTGELFF.

V usage is TRBV13 and J usage is TRBJ2-1; TRBD2 matches at 9 bases. The CDR3 spans 15 residues. Trimming cost V 0 bases and J 7 bases; bases outside gene matches: 4. Germline CDR1 and CDR2: PRHDT and FYEKMQ (reference sequence). The CDR3 loop is CASSLGAGGHNEQFF. The CDR3 bases are TGTGCCAGCAGCTTAGGGGCGGGGGGGCATAATGAGCAGTTCTTC.

The V and J genes are TRBV9 and TRBJ2-3; a possible D gene is TRBD2 (5 bases). Germline V gene sequence: CDR1 SGDLS, CDR2 YYNGEE. The V and J ends lost 0 bases and 6 bases respectively, with 14 bases between them. The CDR3 covers 15 residues. The CDR3 nucleotides read TGTGCCAGCAGCGTAGAGGGCGGGCCGGGGGATACGCAGTATTTT. It encodes CASSVEGGPGDTQYF.

The chain couples TRBV10-3 to TRBJ2-7, with TRBD1 as a possible D gene (7 bases). Germline CDR1 is ENHRY and CDR2 is SYGVKD. Trimming left V 4 bases short and J 2 bases short, with 9 bases between. This CDR3 is 13 amino acids long. In DNA form, the CDR3 reads TGTGCCATCAGTGGCGGGACAGCCTACGAGCAGTACTTC. As protein: CAISGGTAYEQYF.

V is TRBV29-1 and J is TRBJ2-6; 7 bases match TRBD1. CDR1 and CDR2 (germline): SQVTM, ANQGSEA. Germline trimming cut 7 bases from V and 2 bases from J; bases unmatched to any gene: 2. CDR3 length equals 13 residues. CDR3 DNA sequence: TGCAGCGCCACAGGGGCTGGGGCCAACGTCCTGACTTTC. It specifies CSATGAGANVLTF. Complete variable domain (other parts from reference TRBV29-1 and TRBJ2-6): SAVISQKPSRDICQRGTSLTIQCQVDSQVTMMFWYRQQPGQSLTLIATANQGSEATYESGFVIDKFPISRPNLTFSTLTVSNMSPEDSSIYLCSATGAGANVLTFGAGSRLTVL.

The CDR3 nucleotides are TGTGCCAGCAGCCTCGGGGGGCCCCTCAGAGATACGCAGTATTTT. This translates into CASSLGGPLRDTQYF. The chain joins TRBV7-6 to TRBJ2-3; D is perhaps TRBD2 (7 bases). The germline CDR1 and CDR2 sequences are SGHVS and FNYEAQ. The CDR3 consists of 15 residues. Trimming cost V 5 bases and J 5 bases, with 17 bases left between them.